A single sample is the source of the 27 T cell receptor beta chains below, sequenced in a study of blood T cells in healthy people across ages. PCR was performed a second time for roughly 7 to 11 cycles using a sample-barcoded 5' primer and a J-beta primer mix. TCRdb re-analysed the 5' RACE reads in MiXCR, keeping a single row per CDR3 protein. The sample holds over 600,000 distinct CDR3 sequences, 56% seen once. The specimen was blood. These receptor sequences come from a man in his forties in good health.

The rearrangement joins TRBV11-1 to TRBJ2-1; tentative D call: TRBD2 (7 bases). The germline V and J ends were trimmed by 2 bases and 0 bases, with 11 bases remaining between them. The CDR3 extends over 16 amino acids. Germline-derived CDR1 and CDR2 are SGHAT and FQDESV (reference sequence). For the CDR3, the DNA is TGTGCCAGCAGCTTAAGCGGGACAAGCTCCTACAATGAGCAGTTCTTC. Amino acid sequence: CASSLSGTSSYNEQFF.

The genes are TRBV20-1 and TRBJ2-1; 11 bases match TRBD2. V dropped 4 bases and J dropped 5; count of bases not matched to a gene: 7. The CDR3 is 15 residues long. The germline CDR1 and CDR2 sequences are DFQATT and SNEGSKA (reference sequence). This CDR3 reads CSATPSGRINNEQFF. CDR3 DNA: TGCAGTGCTACCCCTAGCGGGAGGATTAACAATGAGCAGTTCTTC.

The sample holds a few counts of this clonotype. The genes are TRBV27 and TRBJ1-4, with D unresolved. Per the germline V gene, CDR1 is MNHEY and CDR2 is SMNVEV (reference sequence). The CDR3 covers 13 residues. With 3 bases removed from V and 7 bases from J, the gap between germline ends came to 9 bases. Here the CDR3 reads CASSFLSSEKLFF. CDR3 in DNA: TGTGCCAGCAGTTTCCTATCTAGTGAAAAACTGTTTTTT.

The table lists this clonotype with many counts. The rearrangement joins TRBV10-3 to TRBJ2-7; D is uncertain. V lost 2 bases and J 3 bases, leaving 5 bases between the germline ends. Germline CDR1 is ENHRY and CDR2 is SYGVKD. The CDR3 totals 12 residues. The CDR3 coding sequence is TGTGCCATCAGTGAGAGGGACTACGAGCAGTACTTC. This encodes CAISERDYEQYF.

This clonotype was detected only once. The chain has TRBV28 and TRBJ1-1; D is ambiguous. The V gene's germline CDR1 is MDHEN and CDR2 SYDVKM. This CDR3 has 14 amino acids. Trimming cost V 2 bases and J 6 bases, with 13 bases left between them. The CDR3 loop reads CASSLLTGSPEAFF. In DNA, the CDR3 is TGTGCCAGCAGTTTACTAACGGGGTCCCCTGAAGCTTTCTTT.

This clonotype showed up just once. This rearrangement joins TRBV6-5 to TRBJ2-6, with 10 bases identical to TRBD2. J was trimmed by 0 bases and V by 8 bases; bases with no gene match: 4. The CDR3 is 16 residues long. Per germline, CDR1 MNHEY and CDR2 SVGAGI. The CDR3 loop reads CASHKRGGSGANVLTF. CDR3 DNA sequence: TGTGCCAGCCATAAGCGGGGGGGCTCTGGGGCCAACGTCCTGACTTTC.

This clonotype showed up just once. The chain is built from TRBV12-3 or TRBV12-4 and TRBJ2-1; TRBD1 or TRBD2 may be the D gene (5 bases each). CDR3 length: 13 residues. V was pared by 2 bases and J by 10 bases, with 12 bases between. CDR3 bases: TGTGCCAGCAGTTTATCCAGTTGGGACGAGCAGTTCTTC. The encoded protein is CASSLSSWDEQFF.

The rearrangement joins TRBV11-2 to TRBJ1-2; no clear D gene. V was shortened by 7 bases and J by 4 bases, with 16 bases between the two germline ends. This CDR3 is 14 amino acids long. Germline CDR1 reads SGHAT; CDR2 reads FQNNGV. CDR3 residues: CASTPSTAGYGYTF. CDR3 DNA: TGTGCCAGCACCCCTTCCACGGCAGGCTATGGCTACACCTTC. Full variable domain (outside the CDR3, taken from reference TRBV11-2 and TRBJ1-2): EAGVAQSPRYKIIEKRQSVAFWCNPISGHATLYWYQQILGQGPKLLIQFQNNGVVDDSQLPKDRFSAERLKGVDSTLKIQPAKLEDSAVYLCASTPSTAGYGYTFGSGTRLTVV.

V gene TRBV5-1 combines with J gene TRBJ2-1; D unresolved. Germline lookup yields CDR1 SGHRS and CDR2 YFSETQ. This CDR3 contains 15 residues. V gave up 3 bases and J gave up 7 bases, with 17 bases separating them. The CDR3 sequence: CASSSDPSFGNEQFF. The DNA for the CDR3 is TGCGCCAGCAGCTCGGACCCCTCCTTTGGTAATGAGCAGTTCTTC. The full variable domain, completed using reference TRBV5-1 and TRBJ2-1, is KAGVTQTPRYLIKTRGQQVTLSCSPISGHRSVSWYQQTPGQGLQFLFEYFSETQRNKGNFPGRFSGRQFSNSRSEMNVSTLELGDSALYLCASSSDPSFGNEQFFGPGTRLTVL.

In DNA, the CDR3 is TGTGCCAGCAGCCCGGGAGGGCGAAATGAGCAGTTCTTC. Protein sequence: CASSPGGRNEQFF. V and J are TRBV11-3 and TRBJ2-1, with 8 positions matching TRBD2. The CDR3 loop spans 13 amino acids. Germline CDR1 and CDR2: SGHNT and YENEEA. The junction had 4 bases not matched to a gene; V was cut back by 5 bases and J by 7 bases.

The chain is built from TRBV6-5 and TRBJ2-3; D unresolved. V lost 6 bases and J lost 0, with 16 bases in between. Germline V gene sequence: CDR1 MNHEY, CDR2 SVGAGI. The CDR3 sequence is 16 residues long. CDR3 region: CASSHRLFSSTDTQYF. For the CDR3, the DNA is TGTGCCAGCAGCCATCGGCTATTTTCTAGCACAGATACGCAGTATTTT.

Many counts were recorded for this clonotype. The chain has TRBV29-1 and TRBJ2-1; no clear D. This CDR3 comprises 13 residues. Deletions cut 3 bases from V and 6 bases from J, with 12 bases between. The germline V gene has CDR1 SQVTM and CDR2 ANQGSEA. Here the CDR3 DNA reads TGCAGCGTTGATTTGCCGTGGGGCAATGAGCAGTTCTTC. Its protein product is CSVDLPWGNEQFF.

Here the CDR3 DNA reads TGTGCCAGCAGCGTAGGAGGGGGGCAAGCTGAAAAACTGTTTTTT. Its protein product is CASSVGGGQAEKLFF. The chain has TRBV9 and TRBJ1-4, with D perhaps TRBD1 (6 bases). The germline V gene has CDR1 SGDLS and CDR2 YYNGEE. Deletions cut 0 bases from V and 7 bases from J, with 13 bases between. The CDR3 sequence is 15 residues long.

There are a few counts of this clonotype. The chain carries TRBV12-3 or TRBV12-4 and TRBJ2-3, with D possibly matching TRBD1 (7 bases). V was clipped by 5 bases and J by 1 base, with 10 bases between them. There are 14 residues in the CDR3. CDR3 amino acids: CASSDREGTDTQYF. As DNA, the CDR3 is TGTGCCAGCAGTGACAGGGAGGGCACAGATACGCAGTATTTT.

CDR3 DNA sequence: TGCGCCAGCAGCTTGCAGCAGGCCTACGAGCAGTACTTC. Translating gives CASSLQQAYEQYF. The chain carries TRBV5-1 and TRBJ2-7; D call uncertain. Germline CDR1 is SGHRS and CDR2 is YFSETQ. The CDR3 consists of 13 residues. The V and J ends lost 1 base and 2 bases respectively, with 7 bases between them.

The chain is built from TRBV27 and TRBJ2-7, with TRBD1 matching over 8 bases. The J call may be incorrect, as the DNA end agrees better with TRBJ2-5. CDR3 size: 15 residues. CDR1 is MNHEY and CDR2 is SMNVEV in the germline V gene (reference sequence). The CDR3 is CASSLQDRVKETQYF. In nucleotides, the CDR3 is TGTGCCAGCAGTTTACAGGACAGGGTAAAAGAGACCCAGTACTTC.

This clonotype occurred a few times. The rearrangement uses TRBV6-6 and TRBJ2-1; tentatively, D is TRBD1 (5 bases). The CDR3 is 14 residues long. The germline V and J ends were trimmed by 5 bases and 4 bases, with 12 bases remaining between them. Per the germline V gene, CDR1 is MNHNY and CDR2 is SVGAGI (reference sequence). The CDR3 DNA reads TGTGCCAGCAGTCAGCAACGGACATACAATGAGCAGTTCTTC. Its translation: CASSQQRTYNEQFF.

This clonotype was observed many times. This rearrangement joins TRBV6-5 to TRBJ2-5; TRBD2 matches at 9 bases. The ends lost 4 bases at V and 5 bases at J; junction bases unmatched: 8. The germline V gene encodes CDR1 MNHEY and CDR2 SVGAGI. The CDR3 runs to 15 residues. CDR3 bases: TGTGCCAGCAGTTTTTTAGCGGGAGCCAGGGAGACCCAGTACTTC. This gives the protein CASSFLAGARETQYF.

V is TRBV20-1 and J is TRBJ2-5, with D perhaps TRBD1 (6 bases). The CDR3 covers 17 residues. CDR1 DFQATT and CDR2 SNEGSKA come from the germline V gene (reference sequence). V was pared by 5 bases and J by 3 bases, with 25 bases between. CDR3 protein: CSASTSGTGFLEETQYF. The CDR3 DNA follows: TGCAGTGCTTCCACCTCCGGAACAGGGTTTTTGGAAGAGACCCAGTACTTC.

This clonotype was observed a single time. The DNA for the CDR3 is TGTGCCACCAAACTAACTGGTACCGGGGAGCTGTTTTTT. It specifies CATKLTGTGELFF. V and J are TRBV24-1 and TRBJ2-2; D remains ambiguous. The CDR3 consists of 13 residues. Germline lookup yields CDR1 KGHDR and CDR2 SFDVKD. Trimming shortened V by 8 bases and J by 5 bases, and 11 bases separated the two germline ends.

The V call is TRBV6-2 or TRBV6-3, the J call TRBJ1-5; D gene unclear. The germline gives CDR1 MNHEY, CDR2 SVGEGT. V was shortened by 6 bases and J by 0 bases, with 12 bases between the two germline ends. This CDR3 has 15 amino acids. CDR3 residues: CASSPTGNSNQPQHF. CDR3 DNA sequence: TGTGCCAGCAGCCCAACGGGGAATAGCAATCAGCCCCAGCATTTT.

This clonotype has a single count. A junction end diverges from the germline sequence, so it may reflect a read error. The V gene is TRBV6-5, the J gene TRBJ2-4, with 8 bases lining up with TRBD2. Germline V lookup: CDR1 MNHEY, CDR2 SVGAGI. This CDR3 is 15 amino acids long. The CDR3 region has the DNA TGTGCCGGCAGTTCTCCGGGGACTAGGGAAAACATTCAGTACTTC. This gives the protein CAGSSPGTRENIQYF.

The genes are TRBV20-1 and TRBJ1-5, with a possible D match to TRBD1 (6 bases). The germline V and J ends were trimmed by 5 bases and 0 bases, with 17 bases remaining between them. This CDR3 has 16 amino acids. Germline V gene lookup returns CDR1 DFQATT and CDR2 SNEGSKA (reference sequence). CDR3 nucleotides: TGCAGTGCTTCCGACTTAAGGACAGATAGCAATCAGCCCCAGCATTTT. Its translation is CSASDLRTDSNQPQHF.

The rearrangement joins TRBV28 to TRBJ2-1; TRBD2 matches at 9 bases. CDR3 length: 20 residues. CDR1 and CDR2 (germline): MDHEN, SYDVKM. Unmatched junction bases numbered 23, after V lost 4 bases and J lost 7 bases. CDR3 sequence: CASSSSLVLAGGFVWNEQFF. The CDR3 DNA follows: TGTGCCAGCAGTTCTTCCCTAGTGCTCGCGGGAGGGTTTGTGTGGAATGAGCAGTTCTTC. The full variable domain, completed using reference TRBV28 and TRBJ2-1, is DVKVTQSSRYLVKRTGEKVFLECVQDMDHENMFWYRQDPGLGLRLIYFSYDVKMKEKGDIPEGYSVSREKKERFSLILESASTNQTSMYLCASSSSLVLAGGFVWNEQFFGPGTRLTVL.

This clonotype was found once. V usage is TRBV9 and J usage is TRBJ2-5, with 7 bases fitting TRBD2. CDR1 is SGDLS, CDR2 YYNGEE, per germline. After removal of 1 base from V and 5 bases from J, the junction contained 8 bases not matched to a gene. The CDR3 totals 15 residues. The DNA for the CDR3 is TGTGCCAGCAGCGTAAGGGAGGGAAGTGCGGAGACCCAGTACTTC. Protein product: CASSVREGSAETQYF.

CDR3 amino acids: CATSDPSGGNSYEQYF. In DNA form, the CDR3 reads TGTGCCACCAGTGATCCCAGCGGGGGCAACTCCTACGAGCAGTACTTC. The genes are TRBV24-1 and TRBJ2-7; 8 positions match TRBD2. CDR3 length: 16 residues. Per the germline V gene, CDR1 is KGHDR and CDR2 is SFDVKD. The V and J ends lost 3 bases and 0 bases, in that order; junction bases with no gene match: 6.

This clonotype was seen repeatedly, ten times or more. The chain joins TRBV29-1 to TRBJ2-3; TRBD2 might be the D (6 bases). CDR1 and CDR2 (germline): SQVTM, ANQGSEA. V dropped 7 bases and J dropped 5 bases, with 19 bases sitting between them. The CDR3 spans 14 residues. CDR3 sequence: CSAQMWGVVDTQYF. In nucleotides, the CDR3 is TGCAGCGCCCAAATGTGGGGGGTTGTAGATACGCAGTATTTT.